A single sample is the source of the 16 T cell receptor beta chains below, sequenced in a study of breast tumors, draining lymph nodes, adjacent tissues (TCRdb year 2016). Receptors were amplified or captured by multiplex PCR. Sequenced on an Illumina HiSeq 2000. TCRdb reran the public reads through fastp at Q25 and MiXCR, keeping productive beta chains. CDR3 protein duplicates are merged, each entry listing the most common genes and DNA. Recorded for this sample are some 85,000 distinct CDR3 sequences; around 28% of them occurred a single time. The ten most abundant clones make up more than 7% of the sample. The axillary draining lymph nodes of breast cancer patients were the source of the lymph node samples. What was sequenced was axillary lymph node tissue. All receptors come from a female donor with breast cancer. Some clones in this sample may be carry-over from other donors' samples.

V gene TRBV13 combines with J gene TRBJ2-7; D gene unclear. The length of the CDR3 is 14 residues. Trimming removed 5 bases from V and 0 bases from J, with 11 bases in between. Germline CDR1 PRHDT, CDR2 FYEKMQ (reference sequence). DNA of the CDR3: TGTGCCAGCAGCGCGGAAAGGTCCTCCTACGAGCAGTACTTC. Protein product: CASSAERSSYEQYF.

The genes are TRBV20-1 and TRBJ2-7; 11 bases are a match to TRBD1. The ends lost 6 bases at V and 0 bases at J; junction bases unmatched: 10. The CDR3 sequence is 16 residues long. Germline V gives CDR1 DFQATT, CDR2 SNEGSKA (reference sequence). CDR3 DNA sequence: TGCAGTGCGCCCCCGGGACAGGGGGGCGCCTCCTACGAGCAGTACTTC. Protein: CSAPPGQGGASYEQYF.

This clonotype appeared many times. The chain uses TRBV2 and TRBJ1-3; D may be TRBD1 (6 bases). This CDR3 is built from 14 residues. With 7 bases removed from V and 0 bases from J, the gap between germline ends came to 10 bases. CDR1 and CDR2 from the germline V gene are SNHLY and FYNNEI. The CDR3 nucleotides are TGTGCCAGCAATTTACAGGGCTCTGGAAACACCATATATTTT. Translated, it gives CASNLQGSGNTIYF.

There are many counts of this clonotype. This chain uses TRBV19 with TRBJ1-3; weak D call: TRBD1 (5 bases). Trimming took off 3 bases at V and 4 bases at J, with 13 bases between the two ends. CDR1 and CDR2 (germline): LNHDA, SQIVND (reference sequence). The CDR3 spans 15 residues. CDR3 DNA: TGTGCCAGTAGTATGCGGGGCACTCTCGGAAACACCATATATTTT. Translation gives CASSMRGTLGNTIYF.

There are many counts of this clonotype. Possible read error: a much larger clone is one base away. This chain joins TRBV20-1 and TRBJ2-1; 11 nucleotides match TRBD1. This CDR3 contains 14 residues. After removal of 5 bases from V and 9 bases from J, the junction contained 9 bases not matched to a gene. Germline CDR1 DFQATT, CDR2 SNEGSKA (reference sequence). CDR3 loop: CSAYGQGAITEQFF. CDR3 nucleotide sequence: TGCAGTGCTTATGGACAGGGGGCGATCACTGAGCAGTTCTTC.

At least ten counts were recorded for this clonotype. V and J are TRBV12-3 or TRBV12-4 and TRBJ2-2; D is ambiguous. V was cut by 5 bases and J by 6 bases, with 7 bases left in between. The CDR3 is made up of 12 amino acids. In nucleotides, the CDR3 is TGTGCCAGCAGTCTTACAGCCGGGGAGCTGTTTTTT. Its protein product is CASSLTAGELFF.

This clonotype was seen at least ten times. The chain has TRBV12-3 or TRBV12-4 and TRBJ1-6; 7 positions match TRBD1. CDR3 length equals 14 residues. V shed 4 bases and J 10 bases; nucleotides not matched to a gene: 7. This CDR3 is CASSSNTGVSPLHF. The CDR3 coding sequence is TGTGCCAGCAGTTCTAATACAGGGGTCTCACCCCTCCACTTT.

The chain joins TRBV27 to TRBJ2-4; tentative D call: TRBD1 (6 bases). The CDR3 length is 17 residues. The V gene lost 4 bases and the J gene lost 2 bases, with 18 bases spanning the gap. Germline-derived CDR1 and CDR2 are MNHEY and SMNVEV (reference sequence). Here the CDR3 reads CASSYHRERASKNIQYF. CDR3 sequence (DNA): TGTGCCAGCAGTTACCACAGGGAGAGAGCCTCCAAAAACATTCAGTACTTC.

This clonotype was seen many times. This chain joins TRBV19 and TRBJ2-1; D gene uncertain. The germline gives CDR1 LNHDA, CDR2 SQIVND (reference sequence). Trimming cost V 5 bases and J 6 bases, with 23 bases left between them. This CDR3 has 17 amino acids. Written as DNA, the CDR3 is TGTGCCAGTAGTCCGCCCGGGTTCTCCTCCCTCACCAATGAGCAGTTCTTC. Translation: CASSPPGFSSLTNEQFF.

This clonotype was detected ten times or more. CDR3 nucleotide sequence: TGTGCCAGCAGCTCTTCAGGTTACGAGCAGTACTTC. Encoded protein: CASSSSGYEQYF. This chain uses TRBV7-3 with TRBJ2-7, with unresolved D. Trimming pared 4 bases from V and 4 bases from J, leaving 8 bases between. The CDR3 runs 12 residues. Germline CDR1 is SGHTA and CDR2 is FQGTGA.

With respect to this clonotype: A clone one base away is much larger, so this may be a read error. The CDR3 DNA is TGTGCCTGGAGTTTAGTTGTTAATGAAGAACTGTTTTTT. It is translated as CAWSLVVNEELFF. V is TRBV30 and J is TRBJ1-4; D remains ambiguous. Germline CDR1 GTSNPN, CDR2 SVGIG (reference sequence). The length of the CDR3 is 13 residues.

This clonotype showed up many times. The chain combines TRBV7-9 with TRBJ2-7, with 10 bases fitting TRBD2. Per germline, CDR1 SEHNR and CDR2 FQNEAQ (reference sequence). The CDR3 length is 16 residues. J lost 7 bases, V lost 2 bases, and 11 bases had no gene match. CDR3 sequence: CASSLMGTSGNFEQYF. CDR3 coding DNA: TGTGCCAGCAGCTTAATGGGTACTAGCGGGAATTTTGAGCAGTACTTC. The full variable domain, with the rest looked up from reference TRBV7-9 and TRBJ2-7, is DTGVSQNPRHKITKRGQNVTFRCDPISEHNRLYWYRQTLGQGPEFLTYFQNEAQLEKSRLLSDRFSAERPKGSFSTLEIQRTEQGDSAMYLCASSLMGTSGNFEQYFGPGTRLTVT.

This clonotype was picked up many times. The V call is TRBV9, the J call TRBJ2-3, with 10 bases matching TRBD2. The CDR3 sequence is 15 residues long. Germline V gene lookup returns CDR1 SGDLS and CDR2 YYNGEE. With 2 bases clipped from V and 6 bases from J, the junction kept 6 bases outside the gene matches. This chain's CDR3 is CASSVTAGGLDTQYF. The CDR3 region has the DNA TGTGCCAGCAGCGTTACAGCGGGAGGGCTTGATACGCAGTATTTT.

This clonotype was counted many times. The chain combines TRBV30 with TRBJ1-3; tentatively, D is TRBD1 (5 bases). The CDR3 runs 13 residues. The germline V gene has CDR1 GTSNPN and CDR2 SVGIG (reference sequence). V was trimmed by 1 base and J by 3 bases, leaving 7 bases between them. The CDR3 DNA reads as TGTGCCTGGAGTGCGGGACTTGGAAACACCATATATTTT. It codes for CAWSAGLGNTIYF.

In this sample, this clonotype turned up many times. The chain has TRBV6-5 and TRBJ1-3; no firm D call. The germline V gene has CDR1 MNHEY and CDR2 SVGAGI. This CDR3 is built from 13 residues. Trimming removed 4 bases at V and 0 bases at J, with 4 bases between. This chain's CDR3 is CASSFDSGNTIYF. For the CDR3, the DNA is TGTGCCAGCAGTTTCGACTCTGGAAACACCATATATTTT.

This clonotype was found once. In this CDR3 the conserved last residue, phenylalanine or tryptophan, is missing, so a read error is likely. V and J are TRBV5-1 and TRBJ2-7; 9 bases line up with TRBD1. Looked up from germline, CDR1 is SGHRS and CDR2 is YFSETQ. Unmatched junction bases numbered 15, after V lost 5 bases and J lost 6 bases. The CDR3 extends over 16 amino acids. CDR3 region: CASRLNPDRGLGEQYL. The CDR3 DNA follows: TGCGCCAGCAGGTTAAACCCAGACAGGGGGTTGGGCGAGCAGTACCTC.